Listed below are T cell receptor beta chains from one sample, sequenced in a study of blood T cell repertoires in COVID-19. Clones were read by immunoSEQ multiplex PCR, and TCRdb kept only the in-frame ones, dropping some. The table records more than 85,000 clones, around nine tenths of them present only once. Sequenced material: peripheral blood. Receptor source: a man in his forties or fifties with active or convalescent COVID-19. Both conserved end residues are part of each CDR3. The D gene is left open where the match is weak. Clone size appears in some rows only: once, few, many, or a class for an expanded clone.

cdr3_aa: CASSLDRGNTIYF
cdr3_nt: TGCGCCAGCAGCTTGGACAGGGGAAACACCATATATTTT
clone_size: NA
v_call: TRBV5-1
j_call: TRBJ1-3
d_call: NA

cdr3_aa: CASSPPGGVTEAFF
cdr3_nt: TGTGCCAGTAGTCCCCCGGGGGGGGTAACTGAAGCTTTCTTT
clone_size: NA
v_call: TRBV19
j_call: TRBJ1-1
d_call: NA

cdr3_aa: CASSGTGGNQPQHF
cdr3_nt: TGTGCCAGCAGCGGGACAGGGGGCAATCAGCCCCAGCATTTT
clone_size: NA
v_call: TRBV7-2
j_call: TRBJ1-5
d_call: TRBD1

cdr3_aa: CSARQEGTQYF
cdr3_nt: TGCAGTGCTAGACAAGAGGGGACCCAGTACTTC
clone_size: NA
v_call: TRBV20-1
j_call: TRBJ2-5
d_call: NA

cdr3_aa: CASSRREGNEQFF
cdr3_nt: TGTGCCAGCAGCCGCAGGGAAGGAAATGAGCAGTTCTTC
clone_size: NA
v_call: TRBV6-5
j_call: TRBJ2-1
d_call: NA

cdr3_aa: CASSLGGDSNQPQHF
cdr3_nt: TGCGCCAGCAGCTTGGGAGGAGATAGCAATCAGCCCCAGCATTTT
clone_size: NA
v_call: TRBV5-1
j_call: TRBJ1-5
d_call: NA

cdr3_aa: CASRKSEGAGYGYTF
cdr3_nt: TGTGCCAGCAGAAAATCGGAGGGGGCAGGCTATGGCTACACCTTC
clone_size: NA
v_call: TRBV11-2
j_call: TRBJ1-2
d_call: TRBD1

cdr3_aa: CATSRDAGELFF
cdr3_nt: TGTGCCACCAGCAGAGATGCGGGGGAGCTGTTTTTT
clone_size: NA
v_call: TRBV15
j_call: TRBJ2-2
d_call: NA

cdr3_aa: CATSDFGTGQETQYF
cdr3_nt: TGTGCCACCAGTGATTTTGGGACAGGGCAAGAGACCCAGTACTTC
clone_size: NA
v_call: TRBV24-1
j_call: TRBJ2-5
d_call: TRBD1

cdr3_aa: CAWRGGGNEQFF
cdr3_nt: TGTGCCTGGAGAGGCGGAGGCAATGAGCAGTTCTTC
clone_size: NA
v_call: TRBV30
j_call: TRBJ2-1
d_call: NA

cdr3_aa: CASRDPWAGEETFF
cdr3_nt: TGCGCCAGCAGAGACCCTTGGGCAGGGGAAGAAACTTTCTTT
clone_size: few
v_call: TRBV10-2
j_call: TRBJ1-1
d_call: NA

cdr3_aa: CASSVSTGRKLFF
cdr3_nt: TGTGCCAGCAGTGTCTCTACAGGGAGAAAACTGTTTTTT
clone_size: NA
v_call: TRBV2
j_call: TRBJ1-4
d_call: NA

cdr3_aa: CASSTRGSTSGNTIYF
cdr3_nt: TGTGCCAGCTCGACTCGGGGGTCTACCTCTGGAAACACCATATATTTT
clone_size: NA
v_call: TRBV6-6
j_call: TRBJ1-3
d_call: NA

cdr3_aa: CSVGGTGSTDTQYF
cdr3_nt: TGCAGCGTGGGTGGGACAGGTAGCACAGATACGCAGTATTTT
clone_size: NA
v_call: TRBV29-1
j_call: TRBJ2-3
d_call: TRBD1

cdr3_aa: CASSSSTGTGELFF
cdr3_nt: TGTGCCAGCAGTTCATCCACAGGCACCGGGGAGCTGTTTTTT
clone_size: NA
v_call: TRBV28
j_call: TRBJ2-2
d_call: NA

cdr3_aa: CASGAAGALYNEQFF
cdr3_nt: TGCGCCAGCGGCGCAGCGGGGGCCCTCTACAATGAGCAGTTCTTC
clone_size: once
v_call: TRBV5-1
j_call: TRBJ2-1
d_call: TRBD2

cdr3_aa: CASSLSGITGELFF
cdr3_nt: TGTGCCAGCAGTTTAAGCGGTATCACCGGGGAGCTGTTTTTT
clone_size: NA
v_call: TRBV28
j_call: TRBJ2-2
d_call: NA

cdr3_aa: CASSPGQNYGYTF
cdr3_nt: TGTGCCAGCTCACCGGGACAGAACTATGGCTACACCTTC
clone_size: NA
v_call: TRBV18
j_call: TRBJ1-2
d_call: TRBD1

cdr3_aa: CASSAGTATDTQYF
cdr3_nt: TGCGCCAGCAGCGCAGGGACAGCGACAGATACGCAGTATTTT
clone_size: once
v_call: TRBV5-1
j_call: TRBJ2-3
d_call: TRBD1

cdr3_aa: CATSKQGMNTEAFF
cdr3_nt: TGTGCCACCAGCAAACAGGGAATGAACACTGAAGCTTTCTTT
clone_size: NA
v_call: TRBV15
j_call: TRBJ1-1
d_call: NA

cdr3_aa: CASSIDSGQPQHF
cdr3_nt: TGTGCCAGTAGTATAGATTCAGGTCAGCCCCAGCATTTT
clone_size: NA
v_call: TRBV19
j_call: TRBJ1-5
d_call: NA

cdr3_aa: CASSLLPRASGNTEAFF
cdr3_nt: TGTGCCAGCAGCTTATTACCCCGCGCGAGCGGGAACACTGAAGCTTTCTTT
clone_size: NA
v_call: TRBV7-8
j_call: TRBJ1-1
d_call: NA

cdr3_aa: CASSSLGQVNEKLFF
cdr3_nt: TGTGCCAGCAGTTCACTCGGACAGGTTAATGAAAAACTGTTTTTT
clone_size: NA
v_call: TRBV7-2
j_call: TRBJ1-4
d_call: TRBD1

cdr3_aa: CASSPPGGDYGYTF
cdr3_nt: TGTGCCAGCTCACCACCAGGGGGGGACTATGGCTACACCTTC
clone_size: NA
v_call: TRBV18
j_call: TRBJ1-2
d_call: NA

cdr3_aa: CASSEVVTVSYGYTF
cdr3_nt: TGTGCCAGCAGTGAAGTTGTGACAGTCTCCTATGGCTACACCTTC
clone_size: NA
v_call: TRBV6-1
j_call: TRBJ1-2
d_call: NA

cdr3_aa: CASSPYRSSYNEQFF
cdr3_nt: TGTGCCAGCAGCCCATATCGTAGCTCCTACAATGAGCAGTTCTTC
clone_size: NA
v_call: TRBV9
j_call: TRBJ2-1
d_call: NA

cdr3_aa: CASSSSQGNGYTF
cdr3_nt: TGTGCCAGCAGTTCTTCACAGGGAAATGGCTACACCTTC
clone_size: NA
v_call: TRBV28
j_call: TRBJ1-2
d_call: NA

cdr3_aa: CASSLGTGDTQYF
cdr3_nt: TGTGCCAGCAGCTTAGGGACAGGAGATACGCAGTATTTT
clone_size: NA
v_call: TRBV11-2
j_call: TRBJ2-3
d_call: TRBD1

cdr3_aa: CASSRQAFSYEQYF
cdr3_nt: TGTGCCAGTAGTCGGCAGGCCTTCTCCTACGAGCAGTACTTC
clone_size: NA
v_call: TRBV19
j_call: TRBJ2-7
d_call: NA

cdr3_aa: CASSTLTGGRNEQYF
cdr3_nt: TGTGCCAGCAGCACCCTGACAGGGGGCAGGAACGAGCAGTACTTC
clone_size: NA
v_call: TRBV7-8
j_call: TRBJ2-7
d_call: TRBD1

cdr3_aa: CASSTPTGKTDTQYF
cdr3_nt: TGTGCCAGCAGCACTCCCACAGGGAAAACAGATACGCAGTATTTT
clone_size: NA
v_call: TRBV5-5
j_call: TRBJ2-3
d_call: NA

cdr3_aa: CAISNQGAGNTIYF
cdr3_nt: TGTGCCATCAGCAACCAGGGGGCTGGAAACACCATATATTTT
clone_size: once
v_call: TRBV10-3
j_call: TRBJ1-3
d_call: TRBD1

cdr3_aa: CASSPGQGAAYGYTF
cdr3_nt: TGTGCCAGCTCACCGGGACAGGGGGCAGCCTATGGCTACACCTTC
clone_size: NA
v_call: TRBV18
j_call: TRBJ1-2
d_call: TRBD1

cdr3_aa: CASRAPEAETQYF
cdr3_nt: TGTGCCAGCCGGGCCCCGGAGGCGGAGACCCAGTACTTC
clone_size: NA
v_call: TRBV9
j_call: TRBJ2-5
d_call: NA

cdr3_aa: CASSQGAGIDEQYF
cdr3_nt: TGTGCCAGCAGTCAGGGGGCTGGGATCGACGAGCAGTACTTC
clone_size: NA
v_call: TRBV6-6
j_call: TRBJ2-7
d_call: TRBD1

cdr3_aa: CAWSHLSRQKPNSPLHF
cdr3_nt: TGTGCCTGGAGTCACCTGAGCCGACAGAAACCCAATTCACCCCTCCACTTT
clone_size: NA
v_call: TRBV30
j_call: TRBJ1-6
d_call: NA

cdr3_aa: CASSVDLGGSGNTIYF
cdr3_nt: TGTGCCAGCAGCGTAGATTTGGGGGGGTCTGGAAACACCATATATTTT
clone_size: once
v_call: TRBV9
j_call: TRBJ1-3
d_call: NA

cdr3_aa: CASSQDWGPSETQYF
cdr3_nt: TGTGCCAGCAGCCAAGATTGGGGCCCCTCCGAGACCCAGTACTTC
clone_size: NA
v_call: TRBV3-1/TRBV3-2
j_call: TRBJ2-5
d_call: NA

cdr3_aa: CASSIDGLTGAPTEAFF
cdr3_nt: TGTGCCAGTAGTATAGATGGGTTGACAGGGGCGCCCACTGAAGCTTTCTTT
clone_size: NA
v_call: TRBV19
j_call: TRBJ1-1
d_call: TRBD1

cdr3_aa: CASSGRGSTDTQYF
cdr3_nt: TGCGCCAGCAGTGGGCGGGGGAGCACAGATACGCAGTATTTT
clone_size: NA
v_call: TRBV10-2
j_call: TRBJ2-3
d_call: TRBD2

cdr3_aa: CASSDQGGNTEAFF
cdr3_nt: TGTGCCAGCAGCGATCAGGGTGGCAACACTGAAGCTTTCTTT
clone_size: NA
v_call: TRBV7-2
j_call: TRBJ1-1
d_call: NA

cdr3_aa: CSARPYNEQFF
cdr3_nt: TGCAGTGCCAGACCTTACAATGAGCAGTTCTTC
clone_size: once
v_call: TRBV20-1
j_call: TRBJ2-1
d_call: NA

cdr3_aa: CASRGVQGNTIYF
cdr3_nt: TGTGCCAGCCGGGGGGTACAGGGAAACACCATATATTTT
clone_size: NA
v_call: TRBV2
j_call: TRBJ1-3
d_call: NA

cdr3_aa: CASSFIGQKNTGELFF
cdr3_nt: TGTGCCAGCAGCTTTATTGGGCAGAAGAACACCGGGGAGCTGTTTTTT
clone_size: NA
v_call: TRBV5-6
j_call: TRBJ2-2
d_call: NA

cdr3_aa: CATSDLGQIDNEQFF
cdr3_nt: TGTGCCACCAGTGATTTGGGACAGATCGACAATGAGCAGTTCTTC
clone_size: NA
v_call: TRBV24-1
j_call: TRBJ2-1
d_call: NA

cdr3_aa: CAWSTGANYGYTF
cdr3_nt: TGTGCCTGGAGTACAGGGGCTAACTATGGCTACACCTTC
clone_size: NA
v_call: TRBV30
j_call: TRBJ1-2
d_call: TRBD1

cdr3_aa: CASSVGGLGGETQYF
cdr3_nt: TGTGCCAGCAGCGTAGGGGGCCTCGGAGGGGAGACCCAGTACTTC
clone_size: NA
v_call: TRBV9
j_call: TRBJ2-5
d_call: NA

cdr3_aa: CASSQQLATNTGELFF
cdr3_nt: TGTGCCAGCAGCCAACAACTAGCAACAAACACCGGGGAGCTGTTTTTT
clone_size: NA
v_call: TRBV14
j_call: TRBJ2-2
d_call: NA

cdr3_aa: CASSVTGQGSFGYTF
cdr3_nt: TGTGCCAGCAGTGTAACGGGACAGGGCTCGTTTGGCTACACCTTC
clone_size: NA
v_call: TRBV6-2/TRBV6-3
j_call: TRBJ1-2
d_call: TRBD1

cdr3_aa: CASSLEGDSSYNEQFF
cdr3_nt: TGTGCCAGCAGCTTAGAGGGGGACAGCTCCTACAATGAGCAGTTCTTC
clone_size: NA
v_call: TRBV7-2
j_call: TRBJ2-1
d_call: TRBD1

cdr3_aa: CAISLAGGTNTGELFF
cdr3_nt: TGTGCCATCAGTCTGGCGGGGGGGACGAACACCGGGGAGCTGTTTTTT
clone_size: NA
v_call: TRBV10-3
j_call: TRBJ2-2
d_call: TRBD2

cdr3_aa: CASSSPDRVGDTIYF
cdr3_nt: TGTGCCAGCAGTTCCCCCGACAGGGTCGGCGACACCATATATTTT
clone_size: once
v_call: TRBV6-2/TRBV6-3
j_call: TRBJ1-3
d_call: TRBD1

cdr3_aa: CASSEVPGTTGSPLHF
cdr3_nt: TGTGCCAGCAGCGAGGTTCCAGGGACTACTGGTTCACCCCTCCACTTT
clone_size: few
v_call: TRBV5-4
j_call: TRBJ1-6
d_call: NA

cdr3_aa: CASSIGLGSHEQFF
cdr3_nt: TGTGCCAGTAGTATCGGACTAGGTAGTCATGAGCAGTTCTTC
clone_size: NA
v_call: TRBV19
j_call: TRBJ2-1
d_call: TRBD2